The TCR beta chain under discussion was sequenced for a study of T-cell reconstitution after alpha-beta-depleted transplantation in children. The study, taken as a whole, reports: About two months after transplant, alpha-beta T cells reportedly came from several hundred expanded graft clones.

Worth noting for this clonotype: Its cognate antigen is unknown.

V lost 6 bases and J lost 5, with 13 bases in between. The germline V gene encodes CDR1 MDHEN and CDR2 SYDVKM. The CDR3 has 13 residues. As it was prepared, the TCRbeta library received unique molecular identifiers. One entry per CDR3 protein, called by TCRdb with MiXCR from the PCR reads. The sample consists of 350,000 to 500,000 distinct CDR3 sequences, around 46% of them appearing once. The sample here was PBMCs, taken before TCRalphabeta/CD19-depleted stem cell transplant. The chain employs TRBV28 and TRBJ2-5; no definite D call. The TCR originated in a girl aged 2 to 9 with aplastic anemia, due to receive a stem cell transplant. CDR3 residues: CASSTLYGETQYF. In nucleotides, the CDR3 is TGTGCCAGCAGCACCCTCTACGGGGAGACCCAGTACTTC.